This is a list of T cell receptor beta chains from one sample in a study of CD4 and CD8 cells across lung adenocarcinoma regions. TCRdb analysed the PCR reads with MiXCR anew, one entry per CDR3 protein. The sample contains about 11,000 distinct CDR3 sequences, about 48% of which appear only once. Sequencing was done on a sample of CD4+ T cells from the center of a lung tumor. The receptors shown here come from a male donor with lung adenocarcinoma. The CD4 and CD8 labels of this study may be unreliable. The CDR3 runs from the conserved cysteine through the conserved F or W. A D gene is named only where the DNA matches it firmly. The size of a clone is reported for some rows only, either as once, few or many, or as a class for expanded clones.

CASTGDGAGVGDTQYF,TGTGCCAGCACGGGAGATGGAGCGGGAGTAGGAGATACGCAGTATTTT,TRBJ2-3,TRBD2,NA,TRBV7-2
CASSGRGDLDTQYF,TGTGCGAGCAGTGGGCGGGGGGACTTAGATACGCAGTATTTT,TRBJ2-3,TRBD2,once,TRBV6-4
CASSQDSDHQDNEQFF,TGCGCCAGCAGCCAAGACTCTGACCACCAGGACAATGAGCAGTTCTTC,TRBJ2-1,NA,medium-sized,TRBV4-3
CASSLAGPGVLNTDTQYF,TGTGCCAGCAGCTTAGCAGGCCCAGGGGTCCTGAACACAGATACGCAGTATTTT,TRBJ2-3,NA,few,TRBV7-2
CASRTSGTSDYNEQFF,TGTGCCAGCAGAACCTCCGGGACTAGCGACTACAATGAGCAGTTCTTC,TRBJ2-1,TRBD2,NA,TRBV6-1
CASSSRRQGGAEEQFF,TGTGCCAGCAGCTCCAGAAGACAGGGGGGCGCGGAGGAGCAGTTTTTC,TRBJ2-1,TRBD1,NA,TRBV6-1
CASSFISGPNYEQYF,TGTGCCAGCAGTTTTATCAGCGGCCCGAACTACGAGCAGTACTTC,TRBJ2-7,NA,NA,TRBV27
CASRGEWATNTQYF,TGTGCCAGCAGGGGGGAGTGGGCCACAAACACGCAGTACTTT,TRBJ2-4,NA,NA,TRBV6-1
CASSKEGSTDTQYF,TGTGCCAGCAGTAAGGAGGGGAGCACAGATACGCAGTATTTT,TRBJ2-3,NA,many,TRBV6-4
CASSPRWEETQFF,TGTGCCAGCAGCCCCCGGTGGGAAGAGACCCAGTTCTTC,TRBJ2-1,NA,few,TRBV7-2
CASSLGSGPGETQYF,TGTGCCAGCAGCTTAGGGTCGGGGCCGGGGGAGACCCAGTACTTC,TRBJ2-5,NA,many,TRBV7-6
CAGSGAGGQDTQYF,TGTGCGGGCAGTGGGGCCGGGGGCCAAGATACCCAGTATTTT,TRBJ2-3,NA,few,TRBV6-1
CASRPGGRAGARETETQYF,TGTGCCAGCCGCCCTGGAGGGCGGGCGGGGGCCCGGGAGACAGAGACCCAGTATTTC,TRBJ2-5,NA,NA,TRBV27
CASSSGVVEQFF,TGTGCCAGCAGTTCAGGTGTGGTCGAGCAGTTCTTC,TRBJ2-1,NA,NA,TRBV12-3/TRBV12-4
CASSTIAGGGKTYEQYF,TGTGCCAGCAGCACAATAGCGGGAGGGGGGAAAACCTACGAGCAGTACTTC,TRBJ2-7,TRBD2,NA,TRBV28
CASRATGLAGQSATDMQYF,TGTGCCAGCAGAGCCACGGGGCTAGCGGGACAGTCTGCCACAGATATGCAGTACTTT,TRBJ2-3,TRBD2,NA,TRBV27
CSARTDSYEQYF,TGCAGCGCCAGGACGGATTCCTACGAGCAGTACTTC,TRBJ2-7,NA,NA,TRBV29-1